The 2 T cell receptor beta chains reported below all come from one sample, sequenced in a study of T cells after yellow fever vaccination. Using its own MiXCR run on the 5' RACE reads, TCRdb lists one record per CDR3 protein. The sample includes some 600,000 distinct CDR3 sequences, less than 20% seen only once; the top ten take approximately 15%. The specimen comprised PBMCs, sampled less than 6 days after the first yellow fever vaccination. These receptors were obtained from a man younger than 30 who received the YFV17D yellow fever vaccine.

In this sample, this clonotype turned up a few times. The chain is built from TRBV5-1 and TRBJ2-7; unclear D gene. The V and J ends lost 4 bases and 2 bases respectively, with 10 bases between them. In germline, CDR1 is SGHRS, CDR2 YFSETQ. The CDR3 contains 13 residues. The CDR3 DNA reads as TGCGCCAGCAGCCCGGTGGAGACCTACGAGCAGTACTTC. This codes for CASSPVETYEQYF.

This clonotype was seen a few times. This chain links TRBV12-3 or TRBV12-4 with TRBJ2-3; D gene uncertain. This CDR3 comprises 13 residues. V was trimmed by 7 bases and J by 4 bases, leaving 12 bases between them. CDR3 coding DNA: TGTGCCAGCACCCACTTACCACCAGATACGCAGTATTTT. Its translation is CASTHLPPDTQYF.